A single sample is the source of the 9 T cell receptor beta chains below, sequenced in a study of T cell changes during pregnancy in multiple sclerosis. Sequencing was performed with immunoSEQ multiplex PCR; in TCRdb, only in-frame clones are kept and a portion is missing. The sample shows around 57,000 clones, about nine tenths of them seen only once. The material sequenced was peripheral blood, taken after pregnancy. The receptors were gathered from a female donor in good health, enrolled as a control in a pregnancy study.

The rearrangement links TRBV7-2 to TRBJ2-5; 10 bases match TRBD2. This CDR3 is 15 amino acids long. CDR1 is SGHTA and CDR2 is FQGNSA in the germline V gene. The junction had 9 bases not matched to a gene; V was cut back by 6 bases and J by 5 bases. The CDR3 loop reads CASRPSGGRRETQYF. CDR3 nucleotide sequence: TGTGCCAGCAGACCTAGCGGGGGAAGAAGGGAGACCCAGTACTTC.

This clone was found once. In DNA form, the CDR3 reads TGTGCCAGCAGCTCCTTTGGGACAGGGGAAGGAAACACCATATATTTT. Its protein is CASSSFGTGEGNTIYF. This chain connects TRBV5-4 to TRBJ1-3; 10 bases are shared with TRBD1. The CDR3 loop spans 16 amino acids. Trimming at V came to 3 bases and at J to 4 bases, leaving 7 bases not matched to a gene. Germline assignment: CDR1 SGHNT and CDR2 YYREEE (reference sequence). Full variable domain (outside the CDR3, taken from reference TRBV5-4 and TRBJ1-3): ETGVTQSPTHLIKTRGQQVTLRCSSQSGHNTVSWYQQALGQGPQFIFQYYREEENGRGNFPPRFSGLQFPNYSSELNVNALELDDSALYLCASSSFGTGEGNTIYFGEGSWLTVV.

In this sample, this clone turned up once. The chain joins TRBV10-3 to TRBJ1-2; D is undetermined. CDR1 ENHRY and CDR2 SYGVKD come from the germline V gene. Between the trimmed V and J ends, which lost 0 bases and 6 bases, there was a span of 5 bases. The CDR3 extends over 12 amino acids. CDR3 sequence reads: CAISESRDGYTF. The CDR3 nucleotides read TGTGCCATCAGTGAGTCGAGGGATGGCTACACCTTC.

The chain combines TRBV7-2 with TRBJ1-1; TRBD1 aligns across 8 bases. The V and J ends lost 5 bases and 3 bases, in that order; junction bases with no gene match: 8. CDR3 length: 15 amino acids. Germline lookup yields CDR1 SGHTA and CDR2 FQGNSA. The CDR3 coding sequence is TGTGCCAGCAGCCGGCAGGGGGCGGAGGACACTGAAGCTTTCTTT. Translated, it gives CASSRQGAEDTEAFF. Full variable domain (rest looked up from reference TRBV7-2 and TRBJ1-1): GAGVSQSPSNKVTEKGKDVELRCDPISGHTALYWYRQSLGQGLEFLIYFQGNSAPDKSGLPSDRFSAERTGGSVSTLTIQRTQQEDSAVYLCASSRQGAEDTEAFFGQGTRLTVV.

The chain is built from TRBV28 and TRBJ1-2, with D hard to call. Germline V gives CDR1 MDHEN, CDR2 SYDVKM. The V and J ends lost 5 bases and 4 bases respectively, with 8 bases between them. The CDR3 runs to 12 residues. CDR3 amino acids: CASSRTVYGYTF. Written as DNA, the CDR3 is TGTGCCAGCAGTCGAACTGTCTATGGCTACACCTTC.

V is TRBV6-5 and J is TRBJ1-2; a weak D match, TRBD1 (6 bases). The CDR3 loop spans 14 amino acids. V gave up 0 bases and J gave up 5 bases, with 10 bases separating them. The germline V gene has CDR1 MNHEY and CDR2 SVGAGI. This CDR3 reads CASSYSQGWYGYTF. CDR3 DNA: TGTGCCAGCAGTTACTCACAGGGTTGGTATGGCTACACCTTC.

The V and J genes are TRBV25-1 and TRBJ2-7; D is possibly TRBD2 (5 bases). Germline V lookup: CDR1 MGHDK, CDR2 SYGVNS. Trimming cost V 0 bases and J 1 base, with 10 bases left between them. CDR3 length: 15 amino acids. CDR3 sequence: CASSEYGEKSYEQYF. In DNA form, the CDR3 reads TGTGCCAGCAGTGAATACGGGGAGAAATCCTACGAGCAGTACTTC.

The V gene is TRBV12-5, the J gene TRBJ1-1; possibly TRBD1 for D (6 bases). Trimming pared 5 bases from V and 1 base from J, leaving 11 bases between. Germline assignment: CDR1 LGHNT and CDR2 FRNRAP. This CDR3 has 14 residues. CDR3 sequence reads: CASGLTGPNTEAFF. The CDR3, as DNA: TGTGCTAGTGGTCTCACAGGGCCGAACACTGAAGCTTTCTTT. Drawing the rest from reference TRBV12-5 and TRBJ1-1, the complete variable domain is DARVTQTPRHKVTEMGQEVTMRCQPILGHNTVFWYRQTMMQGLELLAYFRNRAPLDDSGMPKDRFSAEMPDATLATLKIQPSEPRDSAVYFCASGLTGPNTEAFFGQGTRLTVV.

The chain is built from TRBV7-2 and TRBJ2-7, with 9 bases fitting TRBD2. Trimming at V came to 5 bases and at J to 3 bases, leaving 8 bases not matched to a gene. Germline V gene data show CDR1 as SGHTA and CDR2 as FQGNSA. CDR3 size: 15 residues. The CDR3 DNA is TGTGCCAGCAGCCCCCGGGGTAGCGGGGGCTACGAGCAGTACTTC. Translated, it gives CASSPRGSGGYEQYF.